The 18 T cell receptor beta chains in this list originate from one sample, sequenced in a study of cytomegalovirus exposure and HLA in healthy donors. The PCR used 60 Vbeta and 13 Jbeta primers. Measured with immunoSEQ multiplex PCR; TCRdb has only the in-frame clones, and not every one. The sample consists of about 140,000 clones, around 78% of them appearing once. Sequenced input: PBMCs. The receptors shown here come from a woman aged 18-35 years in good health and CMV-seropositive.

The genes are TRBV9 and TRBJ1-3, with TRBD1 matching 11 bases. Per germline, CDR1 SGDLS and CDR2 YYNGEE. CDR3 length: 15 residues. V gave up 4 bases and J gave up 3 bases; unmatched junction bases: 3. CDR3 amino acids: CASSTGQGDGNTIYF. The CDR3 region has the DNA TGTGCCAGCAGCACGGGACAGGGGGATGGAAACACCATATATTTT.

V gene TRBV10-3 combines with J gene TRBJ2-3; TRBD2 matches 8 bases. The J segment lost 5 bases and the V segment lost 6 bases, leaving 4 bases of the junction unmatched. This CDR3 is built from 13 residues. CDR1 and CDR2 from the germline V gene are ENHRY and SYGVKD. The DNA of the CDR3 is TGTGCCATCAGCGGGGGGGCCAGAGATACGCAGTATTTT. Its translation: CAISGGARDTQYF.

The rearrangement uses TRBV7-9 and TRBJ2-5, with D hard to call. The V end was cut by 3 bases, the J end by 5 bases, with 4 bases between. Germline V CDR1 and CDR2: SEHNR, FQNEAQ (reference sequence). CDR3 length: 11 amino acids. CDR3 DNA: TGTGCCAGCAGCTTCGGGGAGACCCAGTACTTC. The encoded protein is CASSFGETQYF.

This clone was observed a handful of times. The V gene is TRBV6-1, the J gene TRBJ2-1; 10 bases line up with TRBD1. From germline, CDR1 is MNHNS and CDR2 SASEGT. This CDR3 is 15 amino acids long. V was pared by 4 bases and J by 7 bases, with 7 bases of the junction left unmatched. CDR3 protein: CASSVGTGEGNEQFF. The CDR3 DNA follows: TGTGCCAGCAGTGTAGGGACAGGGGAAGGGAATGAGCAGTTCTTC.

The J gene is TRBJ2-6, the V gene TRBV2; a possible D gene is TRBD1 (6 bases). CDR1 and CDR2 from the germline V gene are SNHLY and FYNNEI. Trimming took 5 bases from V and 2 from J, leaving 13 bases between them. There are 16 residues in the CDR3. The CDR3 here is CASSLTGLTGANVLTF. CDR3 DNA sequence: TGTGCCAGCAGTCTCACAGGGCTGACTGGGGCCAACGTCCTGACTTTC.

A note on this clone: This same CDR3 is encoded by further DNA sequences in the sample. The CDR3 protein is CASSLKGDTEAFF. For the CDR3, the DNA is TGTGCCAGCAGCTTGAAGGGAGACACTGAAGCTTTCTTT. This chain links TRBV5-4 with TRBJ1-1, with D uncertain. V lost 1 base and J 3 bases, leaving 7 bases between the germline ends. CDR3 length: 13 residues. Germline V gene sequence: CDR1 SGHNT, CDR2 YYREEE (reference sequence).

This chain uses TRBV7-9 with TRBJ1-2; D is possibly TRBD1 (5 bases). Per the germline V gene, CDR1 is SEHNR and CDR2 is FQNEAQ (reference sequence). CDR3 length: 12 amino acids. V lost 5 bases and J lost 8, with 12 bases in between. CDR3 sequence reads: CASSPTGTGYTF. In nucleotides, the CDR3 is TGTGCCAGCAGCCCAACAGGAACGGGCTACACCTTC.

The chain combines TRBV11-3 with TRBJ1-5, with 9 nucleotides matching TRBD1. Germline lookup yields CDR1 SGHNT and CDR2 YENEEA. This CDR3 is 16 amino acids long. J was trimmed by 4 bases and V by 3 bases; bases with no gene match: 7. In DNA form, the CDR3 reads TGTGCCAGCAGCTTTGGAACACAGGGGGCAAATCAGCCCCAGCATTTT. It encodes CASSFGTQGANQPQHF.

This rearrangement joins TRBV6-4 to TRBJ1-3; D is undetermined. Between the trimmed V and J ends, which lost 7 bases and 4 bases, there was a span of 17 bases. Per germline, CDR1 MRHNA and CDR2 SNTAGT. The CDR3 totals 15 residues. CDR3 in DNA: TGTGCCAGCATCCGTCCAGGCCAGGTAGGAAACACCATATATTTT. It yields the protein CASIRPGQVGNTIYF.

V usage is TRBV29-1 and J usage is TRBJ1-1, with TRBD1 identical over 8 bases. The V gene end was trimmed by 1 base and the J gene end by 11 bases; junction bases not matched to a gene: 12. Germline V CDR1 and CDR2: SQVTM, ANQGSEA. This CDR3 is 14 amino acids long. In DNA, the CDR3 is TGCAGCGTTGAAGGGTCTAGACAGGGGAAGAGGGCTTTCTTT. This gives the protein CSVEGSRQGKRAFF.

The chain combines TRBV5-1 with TRBJ2-2; TRBD1 might be the D (6 bases). The V gene lost 4 bases and the J gene lost 0 bases, with 13 bases spanning the gap. This CDR3 has 16 amino acids. From germline, CDR1 is SGHRS and CDR2 YFSETQ. CDR3 protein: CASSRSGQTNTGELFF. The CDR3 DNA reads TGCGCCAGCAGCCGGTCCGGACAGACGAACACCGGGGAGCTGTTTTTT. Based on the CDR3 plus reference TRBV5-1 and TRBJ2-2, the full variable domain is KAGVTQTPRYLIKTRGQQVTLSCSPISGHRSVSWYQQTPGQGLQFLFEYFSETQRNKGNFPGRFSGRQFSNSRSEMNVSTLELGDSALYLCASSRSGQTNTGELFFGEGSRLTVL.

This chain connects TRBV29-1 to TRBJ2-2; tentatively, D is TRBD1 (5 bases). CDR1 is SQVTM, CDR2 ANQGSEA, per germline. CDR3 length: 14 residues. V was pared by 1 base and J by 0 bases, with 6 bases between. For the CDR3, the DNA is TGCAGCGTTGAAGGGACACCGAACACCGGGGAGCTGTTTTTT. This codes for CSVEGTPNTGELFF.

This clone appeared a single time. The V and J genes are TRBV9 and TRBJ2-4; TRBD1 aligns across 7 bases. The CDR3 loop spans 17 amino acids. Trimming took 3 bases from V and 2 from J; bases not matched to a gene: 11. Germline lookup yields CDR1 SGDLS and CDR2 YYNGEE. The CDR3 nucleotides are TGTGCCAGCAGCGATGGCGGAAGGGGGCCCTCCAAAAACATTCAGTACTTC. Translation: CASSDGGRGPSKNIQYF.

J is TRBJ1-4 and V is TRBV30; a weak D match, TRBD1 (5 bases). This CDR3 comprises 13 residues. The germline gives CDR1 GTSNPN, CDR2 SVGIG (reference sequence). Trimming removed 4 bases from V and 3 bases from J, with 9 bases in between. CDR3 protein: CAWNLGANEKLFF. CDR3 nucleotide sequence: TGTGCCTGGAATTTAGGGGCTAATGAAAAACTGTTTTTT.

The V call is TRBV6-5, the J call TRBJ2-7; no firm D call. Trimming cost V 2 bases and J 3 bases, with 11 bases left between them. The CDR3 runs to 14 residues. Germline values: CDR1 MNHEY, CDR2 SVGAGI. CDR3 bases: TGTGCCAGCAGTTACGATGGCAATCACTACGAGCAGTACTTC. It translates to CASSYDGNHYEQYF.

This clone was counted a few times. The chain carries TRBV5-6 and TRBJ2-7; D call uncertain. CDR1 is SGHDT and CDR2 is YYEEEE in the germline V gene. Trimming took 4 bases from V and 2 from J, leaving 16 bases between them. This CDR3 is built from 15 residues. CDR3 in DNA: TGTGCCAGCAGCCTCTTCACGAGCGCAGCCTACGAGCAGTACTTC. Translated: CASSLFTSAAYEQYF.

The chain combines TRBV5-1 with TRBJ2-2, with TRBD2 matching 7 bases. Trimming removed 4 bases from V and 2 bases from J; junction bases left unmatched: 8. The CDR3 contains 16 residues. The V gene's germline CDR1 is SGHRS and CDR2 YFSETQ. CDR3 bases: TGCGCCAGCAGCGGGGGGGTGCAGGGCAACACCGGGGAGCTGTTTTTT. Protein product: CASSGGVQGNTGELFF. Full variable domain (rest looked up from reference TRBV5-1 and TRBJ2-2): KAGVTQTPRYLIKTRGQQVTLSCSPISGHRSVSWYQQTPGQGLQFLFEYFSETQRNKGNFPGRFSGRQFSNSRSEMNVSTLELGDSALYLCASSGGVQGNTGELFFGEGSRLTVL.

V usage is TRBV5-1 and J usage is TRBJ1-2; 10 bases map to TRBD1. CDR1 is SGHRS and CDR2 is YFSETQ in the germline V gene. This CDR3 spans 13 amino acids. V was clipped by 5 bases and J by 5 bases; unmatched bases: 3. The CDR3 sequence: CASRGTGVYGYTF. The CDR3 DNA reads TGCGCCAGCAGAGGGACAGGGGTTTATGGCTACACCTTC.